The present TCR beta chain was sequenced within a study of Graves' ophthalmopathy and Graves' hyperthyroidism. Investigators amplified TCR beta CDR3 regions from RNA transcripts. First-round RT-PCR with HTBI primers preceded a second-round multiplex PCR. One entry per CDR3 protein results from TCRdb running MiXCR on the multiplex PCR reads. The table records hundreds of thousands of distinct CDR3 sequences, under 25% of them present only once. This CDR3 contains 15 residues. Germline V lookup: CDR1 MNHNS, CDR2 SASEGT. The ends were cut back, 0 bases at V and 4 bases at J, with 12 bases in the middle. In this sample, this clonotype turned up many times.

The source of this sequence is a young woman with stable Graves' hyperthyroidism. Sequencing was carried out using peripheral blood. The chain carries TRBV6-1 and TRBJ1-2, with D possibly matching TRBD1 (6 bases). The CDR3 loop reads CASSEADGGLYGYTF. For the CDR3, the DNA is TGTGCCAGCAGTGAAGCGGATGGGGGGCTCTATGGCTACACCTTC.